The 14 T cell receptor beta chains reported below all come from one sample, sequenced in a study of lymphopenia after photon versus proton radiotherapy. The table came from immunoSEQ multiplex PCR; TCRdb's copy has only in-frame clones and leaves some out. The table has 25,000 to 35,000 clones, about 90% seen once. The material was peripheral blood, obtained from a patient treated with photon-based radiotherapy. These receptors were collected from a woman between 45 and 65 years old with pancreatic cancer.

The chain couples TRBV29-1 to TRBJ2-5, with 10 bases that match TRBD2. CDR1 and CDR2 (germline): SQVTM, ANQGSEA. The length of the CDR3 is 16 residues. The ends lost 7 bases at V and 7 bases at J; junction bases unmatched: 18. Written as DNA, the CDR3 is TGCAGCGGCGTCACGGGGCTAGCGGGAGACCGGGGGACCCAGTACTTC. Translating gives CSGVTGLAGDRGTQYF.

This chain joins TRBV28 and TRBJ2-5; D might be TRBD1 (6 bases). Looked up from germline, CDR1 is MDHEN and CDR2 is SYDVKM. Trimming cost V 5 bases and J 5 bases, with 18 bases left between them. This CDR3 is built from 15 residues. CDR3 DNA: TGTGCCAGCAGTCAGGGGTGGGGGATGGGGGAGACCCAGTACTTC. Translation gives CASSQGWGMGETQYF. Using reference TRBV28 and TRBJ2-5 for the parts outside the CDR3, the full variable domain is DVKVTQSSRYLVKRTGEKVFLECVQDMDHENMFWYRQDPGLGLRLIYFSYDVKMKEKGDIPEGYSVSREKKERFSLILESASTNQTSMYLCASSQGWGMGETQYFGPGTRLLVL.

The gene calls are TRBV4-2 and TRBJ2-4, with 11 bases that match TRBD2. Germline V lookup: CDR1 LGHNA, CDR2 YNFKEQ. V was pared by 8 bases and J by 1 base, with 19 bases of the junction left unmatched. CDR3 length: 20 amino acids. The CDR3 here is CASGQKAGTSGREAKNIQYF. Written as DNA, the CDR3 is TGTGCCAGCGGACAGAAGGCCGGGACTAGCGGAAGGGAGGCCAAAAACATTCAGTACTTC.

The chain combines TRBV7-2 with TRBJ2-3; perhaps D is TRBD1 or TRBD2 (5 bases each). The CDR3 spans 13 residues. The germline gives CDR1 SGHTA, CDR2 FQGNSA. With 1 base removed from V and 11 bases from J, the gap between germline ends came to 13 bases. The CDR3 coding sequence is TGTGCCAGCAGCTTAGATGATATTGGGGGGCAGTATTTT. Encoded protein: CASSLDDIGGQYF.

The chain combines TRBV29-1 with TRBJ2-7; no clear D gene. The CDR3 spans 11 residues. The germline gives CDR1 SQVTM, CDR2 ANQGSEA. Trimming cost V 3 bases and J 4 bases, with 7 bases left between them. CDR3 loop: CSVDTGYEQYF. In DNA form, the CDR3 reads TGCAGCGTTGATACGGGTTACGAGCAGTACTTC.

V is TRBV19 and J is TRBJ2-3; 12 bases are shared with TRBD2. The junction had 9 bases not matched to a gene; V was cut back by 8 bases and J by 0 bases. Germline CDR1 reads LNHDA; CDR2 reads SQIVND (reference sequence). This CDR3 region has 17 residues. The CDR3 sequence: CASRGLAGSGSTDTQYF. Written as DNA, the CDR3 is TGTGCCAGTCGAGGACTAGCGGGGAGTGGTAGCACAGATACGCAGTATTTT. Complete variable domain (other parts from reference TRBV19 and TRBJ2-3): DGGITQSPKYLFRKEGQNVTLSCEQNLNHDAMYWYRQDPGQGLRLIYYSQIVNDFQKGDIAEGYSVSREKKESFPLTVTSAQKNPTAFYLCASRGLAGSGSTDTQYFGPGTRLTVL.

The gene calls are TRBV4-3 and TRBJ1-4, with D possibly TRBD1 on 5 matching bases. CDR3 length: 14 residues. Trimming took 0 bases from V and 8 from J, leaving 10 bases between them. The V gene's germline CDR1 is LGHNA and CDR2 YSLEER. The CDR3 bases are TGCGCCAGCAGCCAAGATCCGGAGGGGGAAAAACTGTTTTTT. This encodes CASSQDPEGEKLFF.

The DNA for the CDR3 is TGTGCCAGTAGTGGCGGGGCCGGAGTCGGGGGCACAGATACGCAGTATTTT. Its protein is CASSGGAGVGGTDTQYF. V usage is TRBV19 and J usage is TRBJ2-3; D possibly corresponds to TRBD2 (6 bases). V lost 5 bases and J lost 1, with 19 bases in between. CDR1 LNHDA and CDR2 SQIVND come from the germline V gene (reference sequence). This CDR3 comprises 17 residues. Full variable domain (outside the CDR3, taken from reference TRBV19 and TRBJ2-3): DGGITQSPKYLFRKEGQNVTLSCEQNLNHDAMYWYRQDPGQGLRLIYYSQIVNDFQKGDIAEGYSVSREKKESFPLTVTSAQKNPTAFYLCASSGGAGVGGTDTQYFGPGTRLTVL.

The V gene is TRBV6-5, the J gene TRBJ1-1, with D unresolved. Trimming shortened V by 2 bases and J by 1 base, and 8 bases separated the two germline ends. CDR3 size: 14 residues. CDR1 is MNHEY, CDR2 SVGAGI, per germline. DNA of the CDR3: TGTGCCAGCAGTTACCTTGACACGAACACTGAAGCTTTCTTT. The encoded protein is CASSYLDTNTEAFF.

The rearrangement joins TRBV7-8 to TRBJ2-3; 9 nucleotides match TRBD1. The CDR3 extends over 17 amino acids. Germline V gene data show CDR1 as SGHVS and CDR2 as FQNEAQ. The J segment lost 0 bases and the V segment lost 10 bases, leaving 14 bases of the junction unmatched. Written as DNA, the CDR3 is TGTGCCATCGCGGGCTGGAACGGACAGGGGAGCACAGATACGCAGTATTTT. Protein product: CAIAGWNGQGSTDTQYF.

This clone was recorded a few times. The chain recombines TRBV25-1 with TRBJ2-7, with D possibly matching TRBD1 (5 bases). CDR1 MGHDK and CDR2 SYGVNS come from the germline V gene. V was trimmed by 6 bases and J by 4 bases, leaving 10 bases between them. The CDR3 consists of 12 residues. CDR3 sequence: CASRKGVYEQYF. Here the CDR3 DNA reads TGTGCCAGCAGGAAAGGGGTGTACGAGCAGTACTTC.

The chain joins TRBV7-6 to TRBJ2-1; 15 positions agree with TRBD2. Germline V gene sequence: CDR1 SGHVS, CDR2 FNYEAQ. Trimming cost V 5 bases and J 7 bases; bases outside gene matches: 3. CDR3 length: 15 residues. The CDR3 nucleotides read TGTGCCAGCAGCCCGGGACTAGCGGGAGGAAATGAGCAGTTCTTC. Amino acids: CASSPGLAGGNEQFF.

This chain uses TRBV2 with TRBJ1-2; D remains unclear. Germline V gene sequence: CDR1 SNHLY, CDR2 FYNNEI. Trimming removed 3 bases at V and 4 bases at J, with 3 bases between. The CDR3 is made up of 11 amino acids. The CDR3 spells CASSDVYGYTF. CDR3 nucleotides: TGTGCCAGCAGTGATGTCTATGGCTACACCTTC.

The chain links TRBV4-3 to TRBJ2-1; D uncertain. V lost 3 bases, J lost 2 bases, and 14 bases lay in between. The CDR3 is 16 amino acids. Germline V lookup: CDR1 LGHNA, CDR2 YSLEER. As DNA, the CDR3 is TGCGCCAGCAGCCAGGGGATGAGCGCTCCCTACAATGAGCAGTTCTTC. Its translation is CASSQGMSAPYNEQFF.